This TCR beta chain was identified during a study of blood T cell repertoires in COVID-19. CDR1 DFQATT and CDR2 SNEGSKA come from the germline V gene (reference sequence). The CDR3 is 14 residues long. The V and J ends lost 3 bases and 4 bases, in that order; junction bases with no gene match: 6. Generated by immunoSEQ multiplex PCR, the TCRdb table keeps only in-frame clones and is missing some. The data contain about 140,000 clones, over 75% of them singletons. The TCR was taken from a woman aged 45-59 years with acute or convalescent COVID-19. The sequencing input was peripheral blood. The V gene is TRBV20-1, the J gene TRBJ2-7; 10 nucleotides line up with TRBD2. The CDR3 protein is CSASNPSGSYEQYF. The CDR3 DNA sequence: TGCAGTGCTAGTAACCCTAGCGGGAGTTACGAGCAGTACTTC.